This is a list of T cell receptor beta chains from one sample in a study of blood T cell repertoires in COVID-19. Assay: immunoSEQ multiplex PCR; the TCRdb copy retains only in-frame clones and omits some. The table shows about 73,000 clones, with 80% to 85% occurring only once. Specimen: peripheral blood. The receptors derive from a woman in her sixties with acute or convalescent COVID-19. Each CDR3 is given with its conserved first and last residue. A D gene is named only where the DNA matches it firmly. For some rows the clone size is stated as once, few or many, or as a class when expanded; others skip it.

CDR3 protein: CASSPSGQRNTEAFF
CDR3 DNA: TGTGCCAGCAGCCCATCGGGACAGAGAAACACTGAAGCTTTCTTT
V gene: TRBV7-9
clone size: once
J gene: TRBJ1-1
D gene: TRBD1

CDR3 protein: CASSPGLATGELFF
CDR3 DNA: TGTGCCAGCAGCCCGGGACTAGCGACCGGGGAGCTGTTTTTT
V gene: TRBV7-2
clone size: NA
J gene: TRBJ2-2
D gene: TRBD2

CDR3 protein: CASSYSSLAGTFNF
CDR3 DNA: TGTGCCAGCAGTTACTCGTCGCTAGCGGGGACTTTCAACTTC
V gene: TRBV6-5
clone size: NA
J gene: TRBJ2-7
D gene: TRBD2

CDR3 protein: CASGWSEAFF
CDR3 DNA: TGTGCCAGCGGCTGGTCAGAAGCTTTCTTT
V gene: TRBV6-5
clone size: few
J gene: TRBJ1-1
D gene: NA

CDR3 protein: CASSSTTGLNEKLFF
CDR3 DNA: TGTGCCAGTAGCTCGACGACAGGATTAAATGAAAAACTGTTTTTT
V gene: TRBV19
clone size: once
J gene: TRBJ1-4
D gene: NA

CDR3 protein: CASSPSGIAVTNYGYTF
CDR3 DNA: TGTGCCAGCTCACCATCGGGAATTGCGGTTACTAACTATGGCTACACCTTC
V gene: TRBV18
clone size: NA
J gene: TRBJ1-2
D gene: NA

CDR3 protein: CATTDSLYEQYF
CDR3 DNA: TGTGCCACCACGGACAGCCTCTACGAGCAGTACTTC
V gene: TRBV25-1
clone size: NA
J gene: TRBJ2-7
D gene: NA

CDR3 protein: CASSEGKRRGSNQPQHF
CDR3 DNA: TGTGCCAGCAGTGAAGGAAAGAGGCGGGGTAGCAATCAGCCCCAGCATTTT
V gene: TRBV2
clone size: NA
J gene: TRBJ1-5
D gene: NA

CDR3 protein: CASSLDSTYEQYF
CDR3 DNA: TGCGCCAGCAGCCTGGACTCAACCTACGAGCAGTACTTC
V gene: TRBV5-1
clone size: NA
J gene: TRBJ2-7
D gene: NA

CDR3 protein: CASRLNSQGFDEKLFF
CDR3 DNA: TGTGCCAGCAGGCTTAACTCCCAGGGCTTTGATGAAAAACTGTTTTTT
V gene: TRBV7-9
clone size: NA
J gene: TRBJ1-4
D gene: NA

CDR3 protein: CASSFDRASGNTIYF
CDR3 DNA: TGTGCCAGCAGTTTCGACAGGGCCTCTGGAAACACCATATATTTT
V gene: TRBV6-6
clone size: NA
J gene: TRBJ1-3
D gene: TRBD1

CDR3 protein: CASSFLASGRYNEQFF
CDR3 DNA: TGTGCCAGCAGTTTCCTGGCTAGCGGGAGATACAATGAGCAGTTCTTC
V gene: TRBV27
clone size: once
J gene: TRBJ2-1
D gene: TRBD2

CDR3 protein: CASSDPGQGNTEAFF
CDR3 DNA: TGTGCCAGCAGTGATCCGGGACAGGGGAACACTGAAGCTTTCTTT
V gene: TRBV25-1
clone size: NA
J gene: TRBJ1-1
D gene: TRBD1

CDR3 protein: CASSPGATNEKLFF
CDR3 DNA: TGTGCCAGCAGCCCAGGGGCAACTAATGAAAAACTGTTTTTT
V gene: TRBV4-2
clone size: NA
J gene: TRBJ1-4
D gene: NA

CDR3 protein: CASSLSTGFSSYEQYF
CDR3 DNA: TGTGCCAGTAGTCTTTCGACAGGGTTCAGCTCCTACGAGCAGTACTTC
V gene: TRBV19
clone size: few
J gene: TRBJ2-7
D gene: TRBD1

CDR3 protein: CASSASTGVGQPQHF
CDR3 DNA: TGTGCCAGCAGCGCATCTACAGGGGTGGGCCAGCCCCAGCATTTT
V gene: TRBV9
clone size: once
J gene: TRBJ1-5
D gene: TRBD1

CDR3 protein: CASSQGLPGDEQFF
CDR3 DNA: TGTGCCAGCAGCCAGGGACTGCCGGGAGATGAGCAGTTCTTC
V gene: TRBV6-5
clone size: NA
J gene: TRBJ2-1
D gene: NA

CDR3 protein: CSVDREGTEAFF
CDR3 DNA: TGCAGCGTTGACAGGGAGGGCACTGAAGCTTTCTTT
V gene: TRBV29-1
clone size: once
J gene: TRBJ1-1
D gene: NA

CDR3 protein: CASSSGLAGVNGETQYF
CDR3 DNA: TGCGCCAGCAGCTCGGGGCTAGCGGGAGTGAATGGAGAGACCCAGTACTTC
V gene: TRBV5-1
clone size: NA
J gene: TRBJ2-5
D gene: TRBD2

CDR3 protein: CASSDPGTGGLYEQYF
CDR3 DNA: TGTGCCAGCAGTGATCCGGGGACAGGGGGTCTCTACGAGCAGTACTTC
V gene: TRBV25-1
clone size: NA
J gene: TRBJ2-7
D gene: TRBD1

CDR3 protein: CASSQPTGTLAYEQYF
CDR3 DNA: TGCGCCAGCAGCCAACCGACAGGGACTTTAGCATACGAGCAGTACTTC
V gene: TRBV4-1
clone size: NA
J gene: TRBJ2-7
D gene: NA

CDR3 protein: CAWSVSDGTGYGYTF
CDR3 DNA: TGTGCCTGGAGTGTTTCGGACGGGACAGGCTATGGCTACACCTTC
V gene: TRBV30
clone size: once
J gene: TRBJ1-2
D gene: TRBD1